A single count supports the clone carrying this T cell receptor (beta chain). The data derive from a study of blood T cell repertoires in COVID-19. Study overall: Acute-phase and convalescent COVID-19 samples originated in the United States, Italy and Spain.

Per the original methods: Amplification of reference gene primers provided the estimated nucleated cell counts. Here immunoSEQ multiplex PCR was the method, and the copy in TCRdb shows in-frame clones only, minus some. The V and J calls and clone size were taken over from that table, and D and trimming were inferred from the DNA. The sample carries over 150,000 clones, under 90% recorded once. V gave up 3 bases and J gave up 4 bases, with 12 bases separating them. The CDR3 is 14 amino acids. Germline V gene sequence: CDR1 SGHTA, CDR2 FQGNSA. The chain is built from TRBV7-2 and TRBJ2-5; perhaps TRBD2 as D (6 bases). The clonotype was recovered from a human donor in a cohort sampled during active COVID-19. Sequencing was carried out using peripheral blood. The CDR3 here is CASSLSGVRETQYF. The CDR3, as DNA: TGTGCCAGCAGCTTGTCGGGGGTCAGAGAGACCCAGTACTTC.